A selection of T cell receptor beta chains follows, all from one sample in a study of cytomegalovirus exposure and HLA in healthy donors. Repertoires were generated with immunoSEQ multiplex PCR, while TCRdb's copy carries only in-frame clones and drops some. This sample has 90,000 to 110,000 clones, with 13% to 15% found just once. The sequencing input was PBMCs. These receptors all stem from a female donor in good health and CMV-seronegative. CDR3s include the opening cysteine and the closing phenylalanine or tryptophan. A D gene is named only where the DNA matches it firmly. Expanded clones are given a class, and other clones once, few, many or no size at all.

TRBJ2-7	few	13	TRBV5-1	-	TGCGCCAGCAGCTTAACCCTCCAGGGCCAGCAGTACTTC	CASSLTLQGQQYF
TRBJ2-4	few	16	TRBV7-2	-	TGTGCCAGCAGCTCCCCAGGGGATGGGGTCAAAAACATTCAGTACTTC	CASSSPGDGVKNIQYF
TRBJ1-4	-	17	TRBV15	-	TGTGCCACCAGCAGAGAGGCAGGGCAGAGAACTAATGAAAAACTGTTTTTT	CATSREAGQRTNEKLFF
TRBJ1-2	-	15	TRBV5-4	-	TGTGCCAGCAGCTTGGCGGGAGAGTTTAACTATGGCTACACCTTC	CASSLAGEFNYGYTF
TRBJ1-5	few	15	TRBV10-3	TRBD1	TGTGCCATCAGTGCAGGGGGCACTGGCAATCAGCCCCAGCATTTT	CAISAGGTGNQPQHF
TRBJ2-7	few	12	TRBV6-6	-	TGTGCCAGCAGGGCCTCGGCGGGCGCCCCAAACTTC	CASRASAGAPNF
TRBJ1-2	few	14	TRBV5-4	TRBD1	TGTGCCAGCAGCTTACCGGGACAGGCCTATGGCTACACCTTC	CASSLPGQAYGYTF
TRBJ2-5	few	16	TRBV6-1	TRBD2	TGTGCCAGCAGTGAAGTAAAAGCGGGACACCAAGAGACCCAGTACTTC	CASSEVKAGHQETQYF
TRBJ2-5	few	12	TRBV30	-	TGTGCCTGGAATGTACCCCCCCGAGGCCAGTACTTC	CAWNVPPRGQYF
TRBJ1-2	-	15	TRBV2	-	TGTGCCAGCAGTGTCGAACGGCAGGGAACATATGGCTACACCTTC	CASSVERQGTYGYTF
TRBJ1-4	few	15	TRBV5-8	TRBD1	TGTGCCAGCAGCCGGGGTGAGGGGGCAAGTGAAAAACTGTTTTTT	CASSRGEGASEKLFF
TRBJ1-2	-	14	TRBV19	-	TGTGCCAGTAAAAGCCGACAATTTAACTATGGCTACACCTTC	CASKSRQFNYGYTF
TRBJ1-1	few	15	TRBV5-1	TRBD1	TGCGCCAGCAGCGGCAGGACAGGGTCGGACACTGAAGCTTTCTTT	CASSGRTGSDTEAFF
TRBJ2-6	few	16	TRBV7-8	-	TGTGCCAGCAGCTCCCGGAGGGGGCCTGGGGCCAACGTCCTGACTTTC	CASSSRRGPGANVLTF
TRBJ2-7	-	15	TRBV5-1	TRBD2	TGCGCCAGCAGCTGGGCGGGGAGGGGATCCTACGAGCAGTACTTC	CASSWAGRGSYEQYF
TRBJ2-2	few	17	TRBV27	-	TGTGCCAGCAGTTTATTGGGTCGGCAGGCTAAGTCCGGGGAGCTGTTTTTT	CASSLLGRQAKSGELFF
TRBJ2-7	-	14	TRBV5-1	TRBD1	TGCGCCAGCAGCTTGGGGGGGACAGGGAACGAGCAGTACTTC	CASSLGGTGNEQYF
TRBJ2-5	few	17	TRBV27	TRBD1	TGTGCCAGCAGTAGTCAGGGGGCGCTGGGTTACCAAGAGACCCAGTACTTC	CASSSQGALGYQETQYF
TRBJ2-7	few	15	TRBV5-1	TRBD1	TGCGCCAGCAGCTTGGCTCAGGGGGTTACCTACGAGCAGTACTTC	CASSLAQGVTYEQYF
TRBJ2-7	-	15	TRBV11-1	TRBD2	TGTGCCAGCAGCTTGGGTAGCGGGTCCCCCTACGAGCAGTACTTC	CASSLGSGSPYEQYF
TRBJ1-1	few	11	TRBV30	-	TGTGCCTGGAGTGTACAGGTGAGGGCTTTCTTT	CAWSVQVRAFF
TRBJ2-1	-	15	TRBV2	TRBD2	TGTGCCAGCAGTGTAGCGGGGGGGAGCTACAATGAGCAGTTCTTC	CASSVAGGSYNEQFF
TRBJ2-7	-	15	TRBV2	TRBD1	TGTGCCAGCAATCCTACAGGGGCCCCAGCTTACGAGCAGTACTTC	CASNPTGAPAYEQYF
TRBJ2-5	-	16	TRBV11-2	TRBD2	TGTGCCAGCAGCCCGAGGACTAGCGGGGGGCGGGAGACCCAGTACTTC	CASSPRTSGGRETQYF
TRBJ2-1	few	18	TRBV5-1	TRBD2	TGCGCCAGCAGCTTGGCCCCCTATAGCGGGGGGTCAGACAATGAGCAGTTCTTC	CASSLAPYSGGSDNEQFF
TRBJ2-7	-	12	TRBV6-5	TRBD2	TGTGCCAGCAGCGGGAGGGCCTACGAGCAGTACTTC	CASSGRAYEQYF
TRBJ1-5	few	14	TRBV12-5	TRBD1	TGTGCTAGTGGTGCTGGACAGGGCCTTCAGCCCCAGCATTTT	CASGAGQGLQPQHF
TRBJ2-3	-	17	TRBV7-2	TRBD2	TGTGCCAGCAGCTTAGGACTAGCGGGAGGGCAGGGAGATACGCAGTATTTT	CASSLGLAGGQGDTQYF
TRBJ1-1	few	15	TRBV7-9	-	TGTGCCAGCAGCTTAGAGGGGGGGCTCGGAACTGAAGCTTTCTTT	CASSLEGGLGTEAFF
TRBJ1-2	few	14	TRBV5-4	-	TGTGCCAGCAGCTTGGAACAGAAGAACTATGGCTACACCTTC	CASSLEQKNYGYTF
TRBJ2-7	-	13	TRBV2	-	TGTGCCAGCACGGTCCGAACCTCCTACGAGCAGTACTTC	CASTVRTSYEQYF
TRBJ2-5	-	16	TRBV4-1	TRBD2	TGCGCCAGCAGCGCTAAACTAGCGGGGACCCAAGAGACCCAGTACTTC	CASSAKLAGTQETQYF
TRBJ1-5	-	15	TRBV7-8	-	-	CASILGPYSNQPQHF
TRBJ2-2	-	20	TRBV14	TRBD2	TGTGCCAGCAGCCTCTACCCTGGACTAGCGGGAGGACCAAACACCGGGGAGCTGTTTTTT	CASSLYPGLAGGPNTGELFF
TRBJ2-2	-	14	TRBV10-3	-	TGTGCCACTTCACACAGGGCGAACACCGGGGAGCTGTTTTTT	CATSHRANTGELFF
TRBJ2-1	-	16	TRBV6-6	TRBD2	TGTGCCAGCAGTGGCCAGACTAGCGGGAGTGGCCATGAGCAGTTCTTC	CASSGQTSGSGHEQFF
TRBJ1-2	-	14	TRBV4-2	TRBD1	TGTGCCAGCAGCCCTGGACAGGGGCCTTATGGCTACACCTTC	CASSPGQGPYGYTF
TRBJ1-5	few	14	TRBV19	-	TGTGCCAGTAGTAAGGTGGCGGGCAATCAGCCCCAGCATTTT	CASSKVAGNQPQHF
TRBJ2-7	few	16	TRBV9	-	TGTGCCAGCAGCGTAGAACCAGGACAGAGCTCCTACGAGCAGTACTTC	CASSVEPGQSSYEQYF
TRBJ1-6	few	15	TRBV6-1	-	TGTGCCAGCAGTGACGCTCGGGGCGGGACTTCACCCCTCCACTTT	CASSDARGGTSPLHF
TRBJ2-3	-	16	TRBV13	-	TGTGCCAGCAGCTTAGAAGGGACTGGGCCCACAGATACGCAGTATTTT	CASSLEGTGPTDTQYF
TRBJ2-4	few	15	TRBV6-6	TRBD2	TGTGCCAGCAGTTTCGGGACTAGCGCCCAAAACATTCAGTACTTC	CASSFGTSAQNIQYF
TRBJ2-7	few	16	TRBV7-9	TRBD2	TGTGCCAGCAGCCCCACGGGAGGGCCCTTCTCCTACGAGCAGTACTTC	CASSPTGGPFSYEQYF
TRBJ1-1	few	14	TRBV5-6	-	TGTGCCAGCAGGAGACTTAAAGAGGTCACTGAAGCTTTCTTT	CASRRLKEVTEAFF
TRBJ1-4	-	14	TRBV5-1	TRBD1	TGCGCCAGCAGCTTGGGACAGGGGAATGAAAAACTGTTTTTT	CASSLGQGNEKLFF
TRBJ2-7	-	16	TRBV19	-	TGTGCCAGTAGTCCGAGATCGGGATTCGGATTCTACGAGCAGTACTTC	CASSPRSGFGFYEQYF
TRBJ2-1	few	15	TRBV6-5	TRBD2	TGTGCCAGCAGTACCGGGACTAGCGGGAGGAATGAGCAGTTCTTC	CASSTGTSGRNEQFF
TRBJ1-1	-	13	TRBV14	-	TGTGCCAGCAGCCACCGGGGGAACACTGAAGCTTTCTTT	CASSHRGNTEAFF
TRBJ2-5	-	14	TRBV2	-	TGTGCCAGCAGCCTGACAAGTGAAGAAAAAACCCAGTACTTC	CASSLTSEEKTQYF
TRBJ1-3	-	14	TRBV5-1	TRBD1	TGCGCCAGCAGCTCGGGACAGTCTGGAAACACCATATATTTT	CASSSGQSGNTIYF
TRBJ1-4	-	14	TRBV19	-	TGTGCCAGTGTTGGGTCGGCGGCTAATGAAAAACTGTTTTTT	CASVGSAANEKLFF
TRBJ2-5	few	16	TRBV4-1	TRBD2	TGCGCCAGCAGCCAAGTCTCAGCGGGAGGGAAAGAGACCCAGTACTTC	CASSQVSAGGKETQYF
TRBJ1-2	-	12	TRBV30	-	TGTGCCTGGGAGACAGGCCCCTATGGCTACACCTTC	CAWETGPYGYTF
TRBJ2-5	-	13	TRBV19	-	TGTGCCAACCAACGGGAATCACAAGAGACCCAGTACTTC	CANQRESQETQYF
TRBJ2-5	few	14	TRBV7-2	TRBD1	TGTGCCAGCAGCTTAGGGGGACAGCAAGAGACCCAGTACTTC	CASSLGGQQETQYF
TRBJ2-6	few	14	TRBV6-5	-	TGTGCCAGCACAGTATACTCTGGGGCCAACGTCCTGACTTTC	CASTVYSGANVLTF
TRBJ2-5	few	14	TRBV13	-	TGTGCCAGCAGCTTAGGTGTAGCCTCAAGATTACCGTACTTC	CASSLGVASRLPYF
TRBJ2-7	few	13	TRBV13	TRBD1	TGTGCCAGCAGCTGGACAGGGACCTACGAGCAGTACTTC	CASSWTGTYEQYF